The 23 T cell receptor beta chains in this list originate from one sample, sequenced in a study of blood T cell repertoires in COVID-19 (dated by TCRdb to about 2020). Library preparation employed the immunoSEQ multiplex PCR assay. Entries here come from immuneACCESS through TCRdb and include only in-frame sequences with V and J called. Some clones fail to appear in such tables; in the studies checked, an unresolved V gene covers under half of the shortfall, and the cause of the remainder is unknown. This sample comprises about 62,000 clones, roughly 88% of them detected only once. The top ten hold 1.3% of the sample. What was sequenced was peripheral blood. The receptors come from a woman older than 75 with acute or convalescent COVID-19.

V gene TRBV10-1 combines with J gene TRBJ2-3; TRBD1 agrees at 10 bases. Germline loops: CDR1 WNHNN, CDR2 SYGVQD (reference sequence). Unmatched junction bases numbered 5, after V lost 2 bases and J lost 6 bases. This CDR3 contains 15 residues. The CDR3 nucleotides read TGCGCCAGCAGTGAGCTGACAGGGGGCCTTGATACGCAGTATTTT. Translating gives CASSELTGGLDTQYF.

This clone turned up a few times. J is TRBJ2-7 and V is TRBV11-1; TRBD2 matches at 8 bases. Germline CDR1 SGHAT, CDR2 FQDESV (reference sequence). V was clipped by 6 bases and J by 6 bases; unmatched bases: 7. The CDR3 sequence is 13 residues long. This CDR3 is CASRLAERGEQYF. CDR3 DNA: TGTGCCAGCAGACTAGCGGAGAGGGGCGAGCAGTACTTC.

Here the CDR3 reads CASSDSREMELFF. The DNA of the CDR3 is TGTGCCAGCAGTGACTCGAGGGAAATGGAGCTGTTTTTT. J is TRBJ2-2 and V is TRBV6-4, with D maybe TRBD2 (5 bases). Trimming shortened V by 0 bases and J by 10 bases, and 9 bases separated the two germline ends. CDR3 length: 13 amino acids. The germline gives CDR1 MRHNA, CDR2 SNTAGT.

V and J are TRBV28 and TRBJ1-2; D unclear. Germline lookup yields CDR1 MDHEN and CDR2 SYDVKM. The CDR3 is 13 amino acids. Deletions cut 2 bases from V and 5 bases from J, with 9 bases between. The CDR3 nucleotides read TGTGCCAGCAGTTTAGCTCAGATATATGGCTACACCTTC. This codes for CASSLAQIYGYTF.

The V gene is TRBV3-1 (or the pseudogene TRBV3-2), the J gene TRBJ2-1, with a tentative D call TRBD2 (6 bases). Germline CDR1 and CDR2: LGHDT and YNNKEL (reference sequence). The CDR3 covers 18 residues. Trimming took 2 bases from V and 1 from J, leaving 18 bases between them. The CDR3 nucleotides read TGTGCCAGCAGCCAATATCCGCCCTTTAGCGGTTCCTACAATGAGCAGTTCTTC. Protein product: CASSQYPPFSGSYNEQFF.

This clone came up once. The CDR3 region is CSVDVAGAGGELFF. The CDR3 DNA reads as TGCAGCGTTGATGTAGCAGGGGCTGGCGGGGAGCTGTTTTTT. The V and J genes are TRBV29-1 and TRBJ2-2; TRBD1 is a possible D gene (6 bases). The germline gives CDR1 SQVTM, CDR2 ANQGSEA. The V end was cut by 3 bases, the J end by 7 bases, with 15 bases between. CDR3 length: 14 amino acids.

This rearrangement joins TRBV20-1 to TRBJ1-4; perhaps TRBD1 as D (6 bases). The ends were cut back, 6 bases at V and 5 bases at J, with 7 bases in the middle. CDR1 DFQATT and CDR2 SNEGSKA come from the germline V gene (reference sequence). The CDR3 runs 11 residues. Here the CDR3 reads CSAGHNEKLFF. The CDR3 DNA reads as TGCAGTGCGGGACACAATGAAAAACTGTTTTTT.

The chain has TRBV7-2 and TRBJ2-7; D possibly corresponds to TRBD1 (6 bases). This CDR3 has 15 amino acids. The germline V gene has CDR1 SGHTA and CDR2 FQGNSA. V gave up 0 bases and J gave up 3 bases, with 12 bases separating them. The CDR3 region is CASSLAAGAHYEQYF. The CDR3 DNA is TGTGCCAGCAGCTTAGCGGCAGGGGCCCACTACGAGCAGTACTTC.

J is TRBJ1-2 and V is TRBV19; 11 nucleotides line up with TRBD1. This CDR3 is built from 13 residues. J gave up 8 bases and V 10 bases, and 9 bases lay outside the gene matches. Germline loops: CDR1 LNHDA, CDR2 SQIVND (reference sequence). CDR3 region: CAILDRGLRGYTF. The DNA for the CDR3 is TGTGCCATCTTGGACAGGGGGCTTCGGGGCTACACCTTC.

Written as DNA, the CDR3 is TGTGCCAGCAGCTCAGTGTTGGCAGGGAACTATGGCTACACCTTC. It translates to CASSSVLAGNYGYTF. The chain combines TRBV11-1 with TRBJ1-2; weak D call: TRBD1 (5 bases). Germline V gene lookup returns CDR1 SGHAT and CDR2 FQDESV (reference sequence). CDR3 length equals 15 residues. V was cut by 4 bases and J by 2 bases, with 14 bases left in between.

V gene TRBV10-3 combines with J gene TRBJ2-7; D is possibly TRBD2 (7 bases). Germline V CDR1 and CDR2: ENHRY, SYGVKD. V lost 8 bases and J lost 2, with 10 bases in between. The CDR3 length is 12 residues. The CDR3 here is CAIGGGPYEQYF. CDR3 DNA: TGTGCCATCGGGGGGGGGCCCTACGAGCAGTACTTC.

A single count supports this clone. The chain links TRBV7-9 to TRBJ1-1; TRBD1 is a possible D gene (5 bases). The CDR3 consists of 13 residues. V lost 5 bases and J lost 6, with 13 bases in between. CDR1 and CDR2 (germline): SEHNR, FQNEAQ (reference sequence). The CDR3 here is CASSDRTWAEAFF. DNA of the CDR3: TGTGCCAGCAGCGACAGAACCTGGGCTGAAGCTTTCTTT. The variable domain in full, completed from reference TRBV7-9 and TRBJ1-1, reads DTGVSQNPRHKITKRGQNVTFRCDPISEHNRLYWYRQTLGQGPEFLTYFQNEAQLEKSRLLSDRFSAERPKGSFSTLEIQRTEQGDSAMYLCASSDRTWAEAFFGQGTRLTVV.

V gene TRBV5-1 combines with J gene TRBJ1-1, with D maybe TRBD1 (6 bases). The germline CDR1 and CDR2 sequences are SGHRS and YFSETQ. The V and J ends lost 4 bases and 4 bases respectively, with 17 bases between them. CDR3 length equals 15 residues. Written as DNA, the CDR3 is TGCGCCAGCAGCGGCCCAACAGGGTCGGTCACTGAAGCTTTCTTT. Amino acids: CASSGPTGSVTEAFF.

This clone was seen once. This sequence joins TRBV19 and TRBJ2-2, with 7 bases lining up with TRBD1. The CDR3 is 15 residues long. V lost 5 bases, J lost 1 base, and 4 bases stayed unmatched. Germline values: CDR1 LNHDA, CDR2 SQIVND (reference sequence). CDR3 bases: TGTGCCAGTAGTCGGACAGGCGTGAACACCGGGGAGCTGTTTTTT. Its translation is CASSRTGVNTGELFF.

CDR3 sequence (DNA): TGTGCCAGTAGTCGAGGGGGCCCCGGTGTGAATGAGCAGTTCTTC. Translation: CASSRGGPGVNEQFF. The chain couples TRBV19 to TRBJ2-1, with TRBD1 matching over 7 bases. Germline V gene data show CDR1 as LNHDA and CDR2 as SQIVND (reference sequence). The CDR3 has 15 amino acids. Trimming cost V 5 bases and J 7 bases; bases outside gene matches: 11.

This rearrangement joins TRBV5-5 to TRBJ2-5, with 10 bases that match TRBD1. The germline gives CDR1 SGHKS, CDR2 YYEKEE (reference sequence). This CDR3 is built from 17 residues. V shed 5 bases and J 2 bases; nucleotides not matched to a gene: 12. CDR3 residues: CASSSMTGTGVQETQYF. DNA for the CDR3: TGTGCCAGCAGTTCGATGACCGGGACAGGGGTTCAAGAGACCCAGTACTTC.

This sequence joins TRBV19 and TRBJ1-1, with D possibly TRBD1 on 6 matching bases. Trimming left V 5 bases short and J 1 base short, with 14 bases between. This CDR3 is 15 amino acids long. Germline values: CDR1 LNHDA, CDR2 SQIVND (reference sequence). CDR3 in amino acids: CASSLWDNQNTEAFF. The CDR3 region has the DNA TGTGCCAGTAGTCTCTGGGACAATCAGAACACTGAAGCTTTCTTT.

The genes are TRBV19 and TRBJ2-7, with D tentatively TRBD1 (5 bases). This CDR3 is built from 12 residues. The ends were cut back, 6 bases at V and 5 bases at J, with 11 bases in the middle. The germline V gene encodes CDR1 LNHDA and CDR2 SQIVND (reference sequence). The CDR3 DNA is TGTGCCAGTAGGGGGCTAGGACACGAGCAGTACTTC. Its protein is CASRGLGHEQYF.

The count of this clone is one. The DNA for the CDR3 is TGCGCCAGCAGCTTGGAGGGTAGCGGGAGGGCGTATTTT. Translation gives CASSLEGSGRAYF. V is TRBV5-1 and J is TRBJ2-3; 11 nucleotides match TRBD2. The CDR3 totals 13 residues. V trimming: 0 bases; J trimming: 14 bases; junction bases outside the gene matches: 5. The germline CDR1 and CDR2 sequences are SGHRS and YFSETQ.

J is TRBJ1-2 and V is TRBV30, with 9 bases fitting TRBD1. The ends lost 2 bases at V and 4 bases at J; junction bases unmatched: 5. The CDR3 spans 14 residues. Germline V lookup: CDR1 GTSNPN, CDR2 SVGIG (reference sequence). In DNA form, the CDR3 reads TGTGCCTGGAGTAAACGGACAGGGGTCTATGGCTACACCTTC. It specifies CAWSKRTGVYGYTF. Together with reference TRBV30 and TRBJ1-2, the CDR3 gives the full variable domain: SQTIHQWPATLVQPVGSPLSLECTVEGTSNPNLYWYRQAAGRGLQLLFYSVGIGQISSEVPQNLSASRPQDRQFILSSKKLLLSDSGFYLCAWSKRTGVYGYTFGSGTRLTVV.

The chain is built from TRBV6-5 and TRBJ1-1; D call uncertain. The CDR3 totals 14 residues. In germline, CDR1 is MNHEY, CDR2 SVGAGI. The V end was cut by 6 bases, the J end by 5 bases, with 16 bases between. The CDR3 nucleotides read TGTGCCAGCAGCCAAAGAGGGTTTGGGACTGAAGCTTTCTTT. This codes for CASSQRGFGTEAFF.

CDR3 nucleotides: TGTGCCAGCAGTTTAGTACTCCAGCCCCAGCATTTT. Translated: CASSLVLQPQHF. The rearrangement uses TRBV28 and TRBJ1-5; D not resolved. The germline CDR1 and CDR2 sequences are MDHEN and SYDVKM. Trimming cost V 2 bases and J 7 bases, with 6 bases left between them. This CDR3 has 12 residues.

The chain employs TRBV5-4 and TRBJ1-4; 7 bases map to TRBD1. The germline CDR1 and CDR2 sequences are SGHNT and YYREEE (reference sequence). The ends lost 4 bases at V and 1 base at J; junction bases unmatched: 1. CDR3 length: 14 residues. The CDR3 DNA is TGTGCCAGCAGCCGGACAGGAACTAATGAAAAACTGTTTTTT. Encoded protein: CASSRTGTNEKLFF. The full variable domain, in which reference TRBV5-4 and TRBJ1-4 provide the parts outside the CDR3, is ETGVTQSPTHLIKTRGQQVTLRCSSQSGHNTVSWYQQALGQGPQFIFQYYREEENGRGNFPPRFSGLQFPNYSSELNVNALELDDSALYLCASSRTGTNEKLFFGSGTQLSVL.